This T cell receptor beta chain was profiled in a study of T-cell reconstitution after alpha-beta-depleted transplantation in children. The study, taken as a whole, reports: For some patients, TCRbeta diversity was high at day 60 because of recipient T cells and thymic progenitors that survived.

The TCRbeta library incorporated unique molecular identifiers. Each CDR3 protein is one row after TCRdb ran MiXCR on the PCR reads. The repertoire consists of 250,000 to 300,000 distinct CDR3 sequences, with 11% occurring once and the leading ten covering 23%. Details on this clonotype: Antigen: not known.

This CDR3 spans 17 amino acids. Germline V gene sequence: CDR1 MNHEY, CDR2 SVGAGI. With 0 bases clipped from V and 8 bases from J, the junction kept 8 bases outside the gene matches. The sequenced sample was peripheral blood, obtained 180 days after TCRalphabeta/CD19-depleted stem cell transplant. The source of this sequence is a male patient between 2 and 10 years old who had a stem cell transplant for chronic granulomatous disease, so the T cells may come from the graft donor. This rearrangement joins TRBV6-5 to TRBJ1-5; 12 bases are shared with TRBD1. CDR3 protein: CASSYSSRDRGQEPQHF. The CDR3 DNA is TGTGCCAGCAGTTACTCCAGCCGGGACAGGGGGCAGGAGCCCCAGCATTTT.